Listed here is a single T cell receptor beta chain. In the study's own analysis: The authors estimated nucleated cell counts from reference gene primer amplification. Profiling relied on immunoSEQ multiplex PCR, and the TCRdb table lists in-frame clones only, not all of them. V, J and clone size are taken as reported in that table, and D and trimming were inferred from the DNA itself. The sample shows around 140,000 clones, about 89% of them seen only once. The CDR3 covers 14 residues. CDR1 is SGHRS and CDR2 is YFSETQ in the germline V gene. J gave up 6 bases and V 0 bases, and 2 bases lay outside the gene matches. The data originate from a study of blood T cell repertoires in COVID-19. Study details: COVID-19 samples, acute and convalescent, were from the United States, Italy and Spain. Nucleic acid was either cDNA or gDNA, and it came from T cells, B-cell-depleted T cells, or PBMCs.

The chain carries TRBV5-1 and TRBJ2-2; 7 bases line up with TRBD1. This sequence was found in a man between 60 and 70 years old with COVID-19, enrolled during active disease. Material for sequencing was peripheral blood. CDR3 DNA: TGCGCCAGCAGCTTGGGACAGGGCGCCGGGGAGCTGTTTTTT. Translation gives CASSLGQGAGELFF.